The source of this TCR beta chain is a study of blood T cell repertoires in COVID-19 (dated by TCRdb to 2018 to 2020). For context, the study as a whole: Collaborator samples came from the United States, Italy and Spain and covered acute and convalescent phases of COVID-19. The material from the prospective study consisted of cDNA or gDNA derived from T cells, B-cell-depleted T cells, or PBMCs. Deeply sampled blood TCRbeta repertoires from subjects exposed to, actively infected with, or recovered from COVID-19 were included in the dataset. A freely available public database, intended as a resource for researchers studying the immune response to SARS-CoV-2, is where the repertoires were released. The samples were drawn from the first 160 participants of the ongoing ImmuneRACE study and from under 1,500 subjects provided by 6 global collaborators. Sample metadata almost always included a de-identified subject ID, COVID-19 status, age in years and sex. Where available, HLA class I and class II types were obtained from metadata supplied by the sample provider rather than from assay-based typing.

Overall study results and their limits: Clinical and demographic metadata were provided uncurated, with the amount varying by source and participant.

TCRbeta CDR3 regions were amplified from genomic DNA by means of the immunoSEQ Assay, a bias-controlled multiplex PCR. On the study's bioinformatics: Within the assay, amplification of reference gene primers was used to estimate how many nucleated cells each sample contained. To quantify the absolute abundance of each unique TCRbeta CDR3 rearrangement, sequence reads were collapsed and filtered. For each sample, productive Simpson clonality was calculated by taking the square root of Simpson's diversity index across productive rearrangements. TCRdb provides this immuneACCESS table in a form limited to in-frame rearrangements. Some clones are lacking; in checked studies, under half of them reflect an unresolved V gene, and why the rest are absent is not known. From that table come the V and J calls and clone size; the DNA was used to work out D and trimming. The sample records about 92,000 clones, roughly 72% of which are singletons. 20% to 25% of the sample goes to the ten largest clones.

This clone was seen only a few times. Its antigen is unknown. One base away there is no much larger clone; base qualities are not given. Whole blood was collected in K2EDTA tubes by collaborating institutions according to the institutions' own protocols. Collaborator samples were shipped for TCRbeta analysis as frozen whole blood, isolated PBMCs, or DNA extracted from either sample type. Trimming leaves V shorter by 5 bases and J shorter by 8 bases, with the junction holding 6 bases beyond the gene matches. The germline V gene specifies SGHAT as CDR1 and FQNNGV as CDR2. Measured from the cysteine to the phenylalanine, the CDR3 is 15 residues long. The kept DNA is CDR3 alone, 45 bases in frame from the first base.

Sequenced input: peripheral blood. The TCR originated in a woman in her sixties in a cohort sampled during active or convalescent COVID-19. The sequence joins TRBV11-2 to TRBJ2-1, with 13 bases matching TRBD2. The CDR3 protein is CASSPRTSGGYEQFF. The nucleotides read TGTGCCAGCAGCCCGAGGACTAGCGGGGGTTATGAGCAGTTCTTC.